This T cell receptor (beta chain) is from a study of T cell repertoires in cytomegalovirus infection (dated by TCRdb to the late 2010s). Background for the entire study: Alongside well-studied HLA-B-restricted epitopes, the peptide stimulations were aimed at recently identified HLA-C-restricted CMV epitopes, whose presentation resists viral immunomodulation. Because public TCR beta signatures pointed to carriage of CMV infection together with the matching HLA type, the HLA type of each donor mattered for the analysis.

Sequencing used an Illumina HiSeq 1500. In TCRdb, the public reads were trimmed at Q25 with fastp and aligned with MiXCR, with productive beta chains retained. Rows are unified per CDR3 protein, each entry keeping the most common DNA and genes. The sample data list about 220,000 distinct CDR3 sequences, and less than 50% of these were observed just once. The ten largest make up 55% to 60% of the sample. This clonotype was found many times. Its antigen has not been determined. It has no much larger one-base neighbor in the sample; base qualities were not kept. Study-wide findings and limitations: In both this cohort and an independent cohort of approximately 350 donors, the cumulative frequency of public TCR beta family members distinguished carriers of CMV infection plus the relevant HLA type. In the ex vivo response, HLA-C-restricted CMV-specific TCR beta clonotypes were dominant, and in two of eight donors the single most frequent clonotype came from this HLA-C-restricted group.

The treatment or condition label, read with the paper, signifies: in vitro stimulation with specific CMV peptide epitopes to enrich CMV-specific T cells. For this chain, trimming is 2 bases at the V end and 4 bases at the J end, and the number of junction bases without a gene match is 4. Reading the germline V gene (reference sequence) gives CDR1 MNHEY and CDR2 SMNVEV. The cysteine opens and the phenylalanine closes a CDR3 of 15 amino acids. CDR3 DNA is the only sequence kept; it has 45 bases, read in frame from the first base. The sequence joins TRBV27 to TRBJ1-1, with 10 bases matching TRBD1. The sequence was obtained from a human donor in good health (CMV status not recorded). Some clones in this sample may be carry-over from other donors' samples. The material sequenced was CD8+ T cells from cultured PBMCs, taken from culture after CMV antigen stimulation. At the DNA level, the sequence is TGTGCCAGCAGTTTACGCGGGACAGGGGTCACTGAAGCTTTCTTT. The encoded protein is CASSLRGTGVTEAFF.